These 28 T cell receptor beta chains share one sample of origin, sequenced in a study of regulatory T cells in long-lasting Graves disease. Time point denoted: persistent/refractory GD, antithyroid drugs over 5 years with positive TRAb. The authors made the TCR library using RNA they extracted from PBMCs. Libraries of TCR beta came from iRepertoire HTBI primers plus Arm-PCR of CDR3 regions. TCRdb re-analysed the multiplex PCR reads in MiXCR, keeping a single row per CDR3 protein. The sample lists fewer than 400,000 distinct CDR3 sequences, about a fifth occurring once. The sequenced sample was peripheral blood mononuclear cells (PBMCs), obtained when the disease was refractory, from a patient treated with antithyroid drugs. The origin of the receptors is a female donor with Graves disease.

V and J are TRBV3-1 and TRBJ2-2; tentative D call: TRBD2 (6 bases). Germline V lookup: CDR1 LGHDT, CDR2 YNNKEL (reference sequence). This CDR3 spans 16 amino acids. Trimming removed 4 bases at V and 7 bases at J, with 19 bases between. CDR3 in amino acids: CASSRLRDSPGGELFF. The CDR3 nucleotides read TGTGCCAGCAGCCGACTACGGGACTCTCCGGGCGGGGAGCTGTTTTTT.

This clonotype turned up a few times. This chain joins TRBV7-2 and TRBJ1-1; D unclear. CDR1 is SGHTA and CDR2 is FQGNSA in the germline V gene. CDR3 size: 15 residues. V lost 4 bases and J lost 4, with 16 bases in between. This chain's CDR3 is CASSSTYWGGTEAFF. The CDR3 region has the DNA TGTGCCAGCAGCTCCACGTATTGGGGAGGCACTGAAGCTTTCTTT.

This clonotype was picked up one time. A much larger clone differs from this one at a single base, so this may be a read error. The V and J genes are TRBV11-1 and TRBJ2-7, with unresolved D. In germline, CDR1 is SGHAT, CDR2 FQDESV (reference sequence). V was shortened by 4 bases and J by 5 bases, with 18 bases between the two germline ends. CDR3 size: 15 residues. CDR3 bases: TGTGCCAGCAGCTCCGGACCGCCTTTATTCAACGAGCAGTACTTC. Amino acid sequence: CASSSGPPLFNEQYF.

This clonotype was seen repeatedly, ten times or more. The chain employs TRBV28 and TRBJ2-6; D is perhaps TRBD1 or TRBD2 (5 bases each). CDR3 length: 14 residues. Germline V gene lookup returns CDR1 MDHEN and CDR2 SYDVKM. Trimming took off 6 bases at V and 2 bases at J, with 8 bases between the two ends. The CDR3 DNA reads as TGTGCCAGCAGGGGGACGGCTGGGGCCAACGTCCTGACTTTC. Amino acid sequence: CASRGTAGANVLTF.

This clonotype was detected only a few times. V and J are TRBV15 and TRBJ1-5; D is undetermined. Germline V CDR1 and CDR2: LNHNV, YYDKDF (reference sequence). V was pared by 0 bases and J by 0 bases, with 9 bases between. This CDR3 is built from 16 residues. CDR3 in DNA: TGTGCCACCAGCAGAGATCCCGTGTATAGCAATCAGCCCCAGCATTTT. Residues: CATSRDPVYSNQPQHF.

This clonotype has ten or more counts. The J gene is TRBJ2-7, the V gene TRBV11-2, with 9 bases aligning to TRBD1. This CDR3 contains 13 residues. Germline V lookup: CDR1 SGHAT, CDR2 FQNNGV. V was clipped by 8 bases and J by 5 bases; unmatched bases: 7. The CDR3, as DNA: TGTGCCAGCTTGGGACAGGGCATAAACGAGCAGTACTTC. It codes for CASLGQGINEQYF.

The V and J genes are TRBV12-3 or TRBV12-4 and TRBJ2-7; 9 nucleotides align to TRBD2. V dropped 4 bases and J dropped 3; count of bases not matched to a gene: 13. The CDR3 has 17 amino acids. The CDR3 spells CASSSPFSGRGIYEQYF. CDR3 sequence (DNA): TGTGCCAGCAGTTCCCCCTTTAGCGGGAGAGGAATCTACGAGCAGTACTTC.

This clonotype was found many times. The gene calls are TRBV28 and TRBJ2-7; 7 bases align to TRBD2. This CDR3 region has 13 residues. With V trimmed by 2 bases and J by 7 bases, 5 bases remained unmatched. From germline, CDR1 is MDHEN and CDR2 SYDVKM. Here the CDR3 reads CASSLLAAREQYF. CDR3 sequence (DNA): TGTGCCAGCAGTTTACTAGCGGCTAGGGAGCAGTACTTC.

This rearrangement joins TRBV20-1 to TRBJ1-4; D is uncertain. CDR1 and CDR2 from the germline V gene are DFQATT and SNEGSKA (reference sequence). The germline V and J ends were trimmed by 5 bases and 8 bases, with 18 bases remaining between them. The CDR3 has 14 amino acids. The CDR3 sequence is CSAPGPNAEEKLFF. As DNA, the CDR3 is TGCAGTGCTCCCGGGCCAAACGCGGAGGAAAAACTGTTTTTT.

This clonotype was counted ten times or more. The rearrangement joins TRBV20-1 to TRBJ2-7; D is ambiguous. The CDR3 covers 12 residues. V lost 0 bases to trimming and J lost 2 bases, with 5 bases between them. CDR1 is DFQATT and CDR2 is SNEGSKA in the germline V gene (reference sequence). The CDR3 reads CSARDLPYEQYF. The CDR3 DNA follows: TGCAGTGCTAGAGATCTCCCCTACGAGCAGTACTTC.

J is TRBJ1-2 and V is TRBV6-2 or TRBV6-3; D is unclear. Germline lookup yields CDR1 MNHEY and CDR2 SVGEGT. The CDR3 is 14 amino acids. V lost 4 bases and J lost 0, with 9 bases in between. The CDR3 spells CASSSWVTNYGYTF. The CDR3 DNA reads as TGTGCCAGCAGTTCCTGGGTGACTAACTATGGCTACACCTTC.

This clonotype was seen at least ten times. The genes are TRBV2 and TRBJ2-7, with a possible D match to TRBD1 (6 bases). Per the germline V gene, CDR1 is SNHLY and CDR2 is FYNNEI. V shed 6 bases and J shed 4 bases, with 19 bases lying between them. The CDR3 has 15 amino acids. The CDR3 sequence is CASSPPQGNLYEQYF. For the CDR3, the DNA is TGTGCCAGCAGCCCTCCACAGGGTAATCTTTACGAGCAGTACTTC.

The rearrangement links TRBV6-5 to TRBJ1-1; possibly TRBD1 for D (5 bases). The V and J ends lost 2 bases and 1 base respectively, with 8 bases between them. The length of the CDR3 is 14 residues. Germline V gene data show CDR1 as MNHEY and CDR2 as SVGAGI. CDR3 sequence reads: CASSYIQGNTEAFF. CDR3 nucleotide sequence: TGTGCCAGCAGTTACATCCAGGGGAACACTGAAGCTTTCTTT.

In its sample, this clonotype was seen a few times. The V and J genes are TRBV20-1 and TRBJ2-7, with 11 positions matching TRBD2. The junction had 7 bases not matched to a gene; V was cut back by 5 bases and J by 1 base. This CDR3 contains 15 residues. Germline-derived CDR1 and CDR2 are DFQATT and SNEGSKA (reference sequence). DNA for the CDR3: TGCAGTGCTCTGCCGGGACTAGCGGAGTCCTACGAGCAGTACTTC. Protein sequence: CSALPGLAESYEQYF.

This clonotype came up a few times. This chain connects TRBV30 to TRBJ1-5; D is perhaps TRBD1 (6 bases). The CDR3 contains 13 residues. Germline V lookup: CDR1 GTSNPN, CDR2 SVGIG (reference sequence). V was shortened by 4 bases and J by 3 bases, with 10 bases between the two germline ends. The CDR3 reads CAWNAGDNQPQHF. CDR3 nucleotide sequence: TGTGCCTGGAACGCAGGGGACAATCAGCCCCAGCATTTT.

This clonotype came up a few times. DNA of the CDR3: TGTGCTAGTGGTTTGGCCGTGTTCGATGAGCAGTTCTTC. The encoded protein is CASGLAVFDEQFF. The rearrangement uses TRBV12-5 and TRBJ2-1; no definite D call. The germline V gene encodes CDR1 LGHNT and CDR2 FRNRAP. The CDR3 contains 13 residues. V was cut by 1 base and J by 8 bases, with 9 bases left in between. The variable domain in full, completed from reference TRBV12-5 and TRBJ2-1, reads DARVTQTPRHKVTEMGQEVTMRCQPILGHNTVFWYRQTMMQGLELLAYFRNRAPLDDSGMPKDRFSAEMPDATLATLKIQPSEPRDSAVYFCASGLAVFDEQFFGPGTRLTVL.

V usage is TRBV6-2 or TRBV6-3 and J usage is TRBJ2-7; 8 bases align to TRBD1. Germline CDR1 MNHEY, CDR2 SVGEGT. V lost 2 bases and J lost 4; bases outside the gene matches: 10. CDR3 length: 16 amino acids. The CDR3 DNA sequence: TGTGCCAGCAGTTACACTACGGACAGGGAGAGGTACGAGCAGTACTTC. This gives the protein CASSYTTDRERYEQYF.

This clonotype was seen at least ten times. The chain joins TRBV28 to TRBJ1-5; D possibly corresponds to TRBD1 (5 bases). The germline gives CDR1 MDHEN, CDR2 SYDVKM. Trimming took 5 bases from V and 3 from J, leaving 17 bases between them. CDR3 length: 16 amino acids. The chain's CDR3 is CASSPLSDKDNQPQHF. The CDR3 region has the DNA TGTGCCAGCAGTCCCCTGTCGGACAAGGACAATCAGCCCCAGCATTTT.

This clonotype turned up a few times. This chain joins TRBV29-1 and TRBJ2-2; 11 bases match TRBD2. With V trimmed by 5 bases and J by 1 base, 9 bases remained unmatched. The CDR3 sequence is 17 residues long. Germline V gene lookup returns CDR1 SQVTM and CDR2 ANQGSEA. The CDR3 protein is CSVTIPGTSGNTGELFF. The CDR3 nucleotides are TGCAGCGTTACAATTCCTGGGACTAGCGGGAACACCGGGGAGCTGTTTTTT.

This clonotype was seen many times. V usage is TRBV2 and J usage is TRBJ1-1; TRBD1 aligns across 7 bases. The CDR3 sequence is 13 residues long. Germline loops: CDR1 SNHLY, CDR2 FYNNEI. V was pared by 5 bases and J by 6 bases, with 6 bases of the junction left unmatched. DNA for the CDR3: TGTGCCAGCAGTCGACAGGGTGTCGCTGAAGCTTTCTTT. Protein: CASSRQGVAEAFF.

The V and J genes are TRBV6-5 and TRBJ2-2, with TRBD2 matching 9 bases. Per germline, CDR1 MNHEY and CDR2 SVGAGI. V gave up 2 bases and J gave up 4 bases; unmatched junction bases: 5. This CDR3 spans 16 amino acids. The DNA of the CDR3 is TGTGCCAGCAGTTACGGAGCTAGCGGGACCACCGGGGAGCTGTTTTTT. Residues: CASSYGASGTTGELFF.

This clonotype was counted many times. The rearrangement uses TRBV3-1 and TRBJ1-1, with D hard to call. This CDR3 contains 13 residues. Trimming left V 4 bases short and J 4 bases short, with 10 bases between. CDR1 and CDR2 (germline): LGHDT, YNNKEL (reference sequence). CDR3 DNA sequence: TGTGCCAGCAGCCGACGTGGGTTCACTGAAGCTTTCTTT. Translating gives CASSRRGFTEAFF.

V and J are TRBV27 and TRBJ2-7, with D perhaps being TRBD1 or TRBD2 (5 bases each). Germline lookup yields CDR1 MNHEY and CDR2 SMNVEV (reference sequence). CDR3 length equals 14 residues. V lost 2 bases, J lost 4 bases, and 12 bases lay in between. The CDR3 loop reads CASSLKGPPYEQYF. The CDR3 DNA reads as TGTGCCAGCAGTTTAAAGGGACCACCATACGAGCAGTACTTC.

This clonotype was picked up many times. The J gene is TRBJ1-2, the V gene TRBV11-2; D uncertain. This CDR3 region has 13 residues. CDR1 is SGHAT, CDR2 FQNNGV, per germline. The V gene lost 4 bases and the J gene lost 4 bases, with 10 bases spanning the gap. The CDR3 here is CASSSGLSYGYTF. The CDR3 DNA reads as TGTGCCAGCAGCTCGGGCCTTTCCTATGGCTACACCTTC.

There are many counts of this clonotype. The gene calls are TRBV6-5 and TRBJ2-7; D is possibly TRBD1 (5 bases). Germline values: CDR1 MNHEY, CDR2 SVGAGI. The CDR3 spans 13 residues. Deletions cut 2 bases from V and 1 base from J, with 6 bases between. CDR3 region: CASSYRQSYEQYF. CDR3 nucleotides: TGTGCCAGCAGTTACCGACAGTCCTACGAGCAGTACTTC.

The chain employs TRBV6-5 and TRBJ1-1; D is possibly TRBD1 (5 bases). Trimming removed 5 bases at V and 0 bases at J, with 16 bases between. CDR3 size: 16 residues. Germline lookup yields CDR1 MNHEY and CDR2 SVGAGI. The CDR3 DNA is TGTGCCAGCAGTCACTATCGGGGCAGTTTGAACACTGAAGCTTTCTTT. This gives the protein CASSHYRGSLNTEAFF.

The gene calls are TRBV9 and TRBJ1-2, with 8 bases matching TRBD1. Germline trimming cut 2 bases from V and 0 bases from J; bases unmatched to any gene: 3. Germline V gives CDR1 SGDLS, CDR2 YYNGEE. The CDR3 covers 15 residues. The CDR3 DNA sequence: TGTGCCAGCAGCGTCACAGGGGGTACTAACTATGGCTACACCTTC. Protein product: CASSVTGGTNYGYTF.

This clonotype occurred many times. The chain is built from TRBV12-5 and TRBJ2-7, with 9 bases aligning to TRBD2. The CDR3 is 17 amino acids. CDR1 is LGHNT and CDR2 is FRNRAP in the germline V gene. The V segment lost 2 bases and the J segment 2 bases; nucleotides outside the gene matches: 10. CDR3 in DNA: TGTGCTAGTGGTTTGAACCGAGAGCGGGAGGAAACCTACGAGCAGTACTTC. This encodes CASGLNREREETYEQYF.